This is a list of T cell receptor beta chains from one sample in a study of PD-1 blockade in classical Hodgkin lymphoma. Measured with immunoSEQ multiplex PCR; TCRdb has only the in-frame clones, and not every one. This table holds some 84,000 clones, 85% to 95% found once. The sequencing used peripheral blood mononuclear cells (PBMCs), collected before the second cycle of nivolumab. The receptors here all came from a human donor with classical Hodgkin lymphoma. Both conserved end residues are part of each CDR3. The D gene is left open where the match is weak. Not all rows give a size; the values are once, few, many and, for expanded clones, a class.

V,D,J,size,CDR3,DNA
TRBV6-6,TRBD1,TRBJ1-2,NA,CASSRRTGGDYGYTF,TGTGCCAGCAGTCGACGGACAGGGGGCGACTATGGCTACACCTTC
TRBV19,NA,TRBJ1-3,few,CASTRNGQPSGNTIYF,TGTGCCAGTACAAGAAATGGACAGCCCTCTGGAAACACCATATATTTT
TRBV19,NA,TRBJ1-2,once,CASSTGSNYGYTF,TGTGCCAGTAGTACCGGGTCTAACTATGGCTACACCTTC
TRBV5-6,NA,TRBJ1-2,NA,CASRSDRGYGYTF,TGTGCCAGCAGATCTGACCGGGGTTATGGCTACACCTTC
TRBV7-2,NA,TRBJ1-4,once,CASSPSWGITNEKLFF,TGTGCCAGCAGCCCCTCGTGGGGGATAACTAATGAAAAACTGTTTTTT
TRBV14,TRBD1,TRBJ1-3,NA,CASSVRQGFSGNTIYF,TGTGCCAGCAGCGTCCGACAGGGCTTCTCTGGAAACACCATATATTTT
TRBV30,NA,TRBJ2-6,NA,CAWSLTFSGANVLTF,TGTGCCTGGAGCTTGACATTCTCTGGGGCCAACGTCCTGACTTTC
TRBV5-5,TRBD2,TRBJ2-7,NA,CASSLVGTSGAQYF,TGTGCCAGCAGCTTGGTTGGGACTAGCGGGGCACAGTACTTC
TRBV6-6,NA,TRBJ1-5,NA,CASFQGTYSNQPQHF,TGTGCCTCCTTCCAGGGGACCTATAGCAATCAGCCCCAGCATTTT
TRBV30,NA,TRBJ1-1,few,CAWGAGRSAFF,TGTGCCTGGGGGGCAGGACGGTCAGCTTTCTTT